This entry concerns a single TCR beta chain. Libraries were prepared by immunoSEQ multiplex PCR; TCRdb keeps only in-frame clonotypes and omits some of them. The sample shows roughly 120,000 clones, over 75% of them seen only once. The data originate from a study of blood T cell repertoires in COVID-19. The CDR3 has 14 amino acids. Germline V gives CDR1 SGHTA, CDR2 FQGNSA. V was pared by 1 base and J by 4 bases, with 8 bases between. Sequencing input: peripheral blood. The source is a human donor with active COVID-19. The donor label of this sample is uncertain. The chain has TRBV7-2 and TRBJ2-1; TRBD2 might be the D (6 bases). For the CDR3, the DNA is TGTGCCAGCAGCTTAGGGGGGGTGTACAATGAGCAGTTCTTC. Amino acids: CASSLGGVYNEQFF.